This T cell receptor beta chain was recovered during a study of CD8 T cells in ankylosing spondylitis. Germline V gene sequence: CDR1 SGHNT, CDR2 YENEEA. J gave up 3 bases and V 5 bases, and 11 bases lay outside the gene matches. The CDR3 loop spans 16 amino acids. MiXCR, applied by TCRdb to the 5' RACE reads, yields one record per CDR3 protein. The sample has approximately 200,000 distinct CDR3 sequences; around 13% are singletons. The source is a male donor with ankylosing spondylitis or in good health (not recorded which). This sequence joins TRBV11-3 and TRBJ2-3, with 7 bases fitting TRBD1. The sequencing sample was made of blood, either unsorted or a sorted T cell fraction (not recorded which). The CDR3 nucleotides are TGTGCCAGCAGCCCCCAGGGGGTCCGTGAGACAGATACGCAGTATTTT. This encodes CASSPQGVRETDTQYF.